This is a list of T cell receptor beta chains from one sample in a study of preoperative IRX-2 immunotherapy in early breast cancer. Produced via immunoSEQ multiplex PCR; TCRdb's table is partial and in-frame only. The sample carries some 59,000 clones, approximately 94% recorded once. This sample was gathered from a patient treated with IRX-2 immunotherapy. The receptors were gathered from a human donor with breast cancer. Both conserved end residues are part of each CDR3. Fields, in order: clone size, V gene, J gene, D gene, CDR3 DNA, CDR3 protein. The D gene is left open where the match is weak. Clone size is stated in some rows and not others, as once, few, many or a class when expanded.

clone size: NA; V gene: TRBV9; J gene: TRBJ1-3; D gene: NA; CDR3 DNA: TGTGCCAGCAGCCTATCCGGGGGGGGAAACACCATATATTTT; CDR3 protein: CASSLSGGGNTIYF
clone size: NA; V gene: TRBV7-2; J gene: TRBJ2-3; D gene: TRBD2; CDR3 DNA: TGTGCCAGCAGCCTCGATTCGACTAGCGGGGGGGAGGATACGCAGTATTTT; CDR3 protein: CASSLDSTSGGEDTQYF
clone size: NA; V gene: TRBV28; J gene: TRBJ2-7; D gene: NA; CDR3 DNA: TGTGCCAGTAGGAAACCGGGACGCCTCGAGGAGCAGTACTTC; CDR3 protein: CASRKPGRLEEQYF
clone size: NA; V gene: TRBV7-3; J gene: TRBJ2-3; D gene: TRBD2; CDR3 DNA: TGTGCCAGCAGCCTAAGGGGCGGGGGGGCCACAGATACGCAGTATTTT; CDR3 protein: CASSLRGGGATDTQYF
clone size: NA; V gene: TRBV5-4; J gene: TRBJ2-3; D gene: NA; CDR3 DNA: TGTGCCAGCAGCTTGGGGGGACGGAGATCGACAGATACGCAGTATTTT; CDR3 protein: CASSLGGRRSTDTQYF
clone size: NA; V gene: TRBV7-3; J gene: TRBJ2-3; D gene: TRBD1; CDR3 DNA: TGTGCCAGCAGCTCCCCGACAGGGGGCGGCACAGATACGCAGTATTTT; CDR3 protein: CASSSPTGGGTDTQYF
clone size: NA; V gene: TRBV6-5; J gene: TRBJ1-2; D gene: NA; CDR3 DNA: TGTGCCAGCAGCGCGGGGGGTAACGGCTACACCTTC; CDR3 protein: CASSAGGNGYTF
clone size: once; V gene: TRBV12-5; J gene: TRBJ2-3; D gene: TRBD2; CDR3 DNA: TGTGCTAGTGGTTCCGGGACTAGCGGGGCAACAGATACGCAGTATTTT; CDR3 protein: CASGSGTSGATDTQYF
clone size: NA; V gene: TRBV5-1; J gene: TRBJ2-3; D gene: TRBD1; CDR3 DNA: TGCGCCAGCAGCTTGGGGGGACAGGGGTTAGATACGCAGTATTTT; CDR3 protein: CASSLGGQGLDTQYF
clone size: NA; V gene: TRBV7-3; J gene: TRBJ2-2; D gene: TRBD1; CDR3 DNA: TGTGCCAGCAGCCCCAGGGACAGATCGAACACCGGGGAGCTGTTTTTT; CDR3 protein: CASSPRDRSNTGELFF
clone size: few; V gene: TRBV27; J gene: TRBJ1-1; D gene: NA; CDR3 DNA: TGTGCCAGCAGTACTGGACTGTCCACTGAAGCTTTCTTT; CDR3 protein: CASSTGLSTEAFF
clone size: NA; V gene: TRBV6-6; J gene: TRBJ1-1; D gene: NA; CDR3 DNA: TGTGCCAGCAGTTACATGAGGAGCCGGGTAGCTTTCTTT; CDR3 protein: CASSYMRSRVAFF
clone size: NA; V gene: TRBV18; J gene: TRBJ2-7; D gene: TRBD2; CDR3 DNA: TGTGCCAGCTCACCTATAACACGGGCGGGAGGGGCTCACGGACGCTACGAGCAGTACTTC; CDR3 protein: CASSPITRAGGAHGRYEQYF
clone size: few; V gene: TRBV21-1; J gene: TRBJ1-2; D gene: NA; CDR3 DNA: TGTGCCAGCAGCAAAGGGGGGGGGACAGGTGGCTACACCTTC; CDR3 protein: CASSKGGGTGGYTF
clone size: once; V gene: TRBV5-1; J gene: TRBJ1-4; D gene: TRBD1; CDR3 DNA: TGCGCCAGCAGGGGGACAGGGAATGAAAAACTGTTTTTT; CDR3 protein: CASRGTGNEKLFF
clone size: NA; V gene: TRBV7-3; J gene: TRBJ2-2; D gene: NA; CDR3 DNA: TGTGCCAGCAGCGTCCGGCGGACCGGGGAGCTGTTTTTT; CDR3 protein: CASSVRRTGELFF
clone size: NA; V gene: TRBV9; J gene: TRBJ1-1; D gene: NA; CDR3 DNA: TGTGCCAGCAGCGTGGGGGGGCATGAGGATTTGGCTTTCTTT; CDR3 protein: CASSVGGHEDLAFF
clone size: NA; V gene: TRBV2; J gene: TRBJ1-3; D gene: NA; CDR3 DNA: TGTGCCAGCAGCTTTCCCGGGACCCCTAAGTCCGGAAACACCATATATTTT; CDR3 protein: CASSFPGTPKSGNTIYF
clone size: NA; V gene: TRBV30; J gene: TRBJ2-1; D gene: NA; CDR3 DNA: TGTGCCTGGACCCCGGGGGACACGAACTCACGGCAGTTCTTC; CDR3 protein: CAWTPGDTNSRQFF
clone size: NA; V gene: TRBV19; J gene: TRBJ2-4; D gene: TRBD1; CDR3 DNA: TGTGCCAGTAGTATTTTTGACAGGGTGGCCAAAAACATTCAGTACTTC; CDR3 protein: CASSIFDRVAKNIQYF
clone size: NA; V gene: TRBV13; J gene: TRBJ2-5; D gene: NA; CDR3 DNA: TGTGCCAGCAGCTTAGCGAAGACCCAGTACTTC; CDR3 protein: CASSLAKTQYF
clone size: NA; V gene: TRBV7-3; J gene: TRBJ2-5; D gene: TRBD2; CDR3 DNA: TGTGCCAGCAGCCCCTTGACTAGCGGGGGGGCCGGGGAGACCCAGTACTTC; CDR3 protein: CASSPLTSGGAGETQYF
clone size: NA; V gene: TRBV5-1; J gene: TRBJ1-2; D gene: NA; CDR3 DNA: TGCGCCAGCAGCTCTCAGACACCTAACTATGGCTACACCTTC; CDR3 protein: CASSSQTPNYGYTF
clone size: NA; V gene: TRBV19; J gene: TRBJ2-5; D gene: NA; CDR3 DNA: TGTGCCAGTAGTATACGGAGCGGACCAGAGACCCAGTACTTC; CDR3 protein: CASSIRSGPETQYF
clone size: NA; V gene: TRBV11-1; J gene: TRBJ2-1; D gene: TRBD2; CDR3 DNA: TGTGCCAGCAGCGGGACCGGGACTAGCGGGAGCTCCTACAATGAGCAGTTCTTC; CDR3 protein: CASSGTGTSGSSYNEQFF
clone size: few; V gene: TRBV7-9; J gene: TRBJ1-1; D gene: TRBD1; CDR3 DNA: TGTGCCAGCAGCCAATCGTCCGGGACAGGGGTTATGAACACTGAAGCTTTCTTT; CDR3 protein: CASSQSSGTGVMNTEAFF
clone size: once; V gene: TRBV4-1; J gene: TRBJ2-2; D gene: NA; CDR3 DNA: TGCGCCAGCAGCCAGGTCCACACCGGGGAGCTGTTTTTT; CDR3 protein: CASSQVHTGELFF
clone size: NA; V gene: TRBV5-1; J gene: TRBJ2-5; D gene: TRBD1; CDR3 DNA: TGCGCCAGCAGCTTGGGGGACAGTTCGTACCAAGAGACCCAGTACTTC; CDR3 protein: CASSLGDSSYQETQYF
clone size: NA; V gene: TRBV19; J gene: TRBJ2-3; D gene: TRBD1; CDR3 DNA: TGTGCCAGTAGTACTAACCCTCAGGGGGCAGATACGCAGTATTTT; CDR3 protein: CASSTNPQGADTQYF
clone size: NA; V gene: TRBV5-1; J gene: TRBJ1-2; D gene: NA; CDR3 DNA: TGCGCCAGCAGCCTGGAGGACGGGAACTATGGCTACACCTTC; CDR3 protein: CASSLEDGNYGYTF
clone size: NA; V gene: TRBV7-2; J gene: TRBJ1-6; D gene: TRBD1; CDR3 DNA: TGTGCCAGCAGCTCGAACAGGGGGAATAATTCACCCCTCCACTTT; CDR3 protein: CASSSNRGNNSPLHF
clone size: NA; V gene: TRBV2; J gene: TRBJ1-1; D gene: NA; CDR3 DNA: TGTGCCAGCAGGAGTAACGGGGAAGCTTTCTTT; CDR3 protein: CASRSNGEAFF
clone size: NA; V gene: TRBV25-1; J gene: TRBJ1-1; D gene: NA; CDR3 DNA: TGTGCCAGCAGTGAATATGGAGAGACTGAAGCTTTCTTT; CDR3 protein: CASSEYGETEAFF
clone size: NA; V gene: TRBV19; J gene: TRBJ2-7; D gene: TRBD2; CDR3 DNA: TGTGCCAGTAGTCTCCGGGAGGGCCGGTACGAGCAGTACTTC; CDR3 protein: CASSLREGRYEQYF
clone size: NA; V gene: TRBV4-1; J gene: TRBJ1-6; D gene: TRBD1; CDR3 DNA: TGCGCCAGCAGCCAAGATGGACTGACAGGGGTGGGAAATTCACCCCTCCACTTT; CDR3 protein: CASSQDGLTGVGNSPLHF
clone size: NA; V gene: TRBV19; J gene: TRBJ1-1; D gene: NA; CDR3 DNA: TGTGCCAGTAGATCCCCCGTACGGGATGTTACTGAAGCTTTCTTT; CDR3 protein: CASRSPVRDVTEAFF
clone size: once; V gene: TRBV7-2; J gene: TRBJ1-5; D gene: NA; CDR3 DNA: TGTGCCAGCAGCTTAGTGTTGGGGGGATATAGCAATCAGCCCCAGCATTTT; CDR3 protein: CASSLVLGGYSNQPQHF
clone size: NA; V gene: TRBV5-6; J gene: TRBJ2-3; D gene: NA; CDR3 DNA: TGTGCCAGCAGCTTGGCGATCACAGATACGCAGTATTTT; CDR3 protein: CASSLAITDTQYF
clone size: NA; V gene: TRBV4-1; J gene: TRBJ1-1; D gene: NA; CDR3 DNA: TGCGCCAGCAGCCAAGCGGGACTCCTGAACACTGAAGCTTTCTTT; CDR3 protein: CASSQAGLLNTEAFF
clone size: NA; V gene: TRBV4-3; J gene: TRBJ1-4; D gene: TRBD1; CDR3 DNA: TGCGCCAGCAGCCAAGGGGGGGACAGTTTAAGTGAAAAACTGTTTTTT; CDR3 protein: CASSQGGDSLSEKLFF
clone size: NA; V gene: TRBV18; J gene: TRBJ2-2; D gene: NA; CDR3 DNA: TGTGCCAGCTCACCAATGGTCGGGGAGCTGTTTTTT; CDR3 protein: CASSPMVGELFF
clone size: NA; V gene: TRBV27; J gene: TRBJ2-1; D gene: TRBD2; CDR3 DNA: TGTGCCAGCAATATGCTAGCGGAGACCTACAATGAGCAGTTCTTC; CDR3 protein: CASNMLAETYNEQFF
clone size: NA; V gene: TRBV7-3; J gene: TRBJ1-2; D gene: NA; CDR3 DNA: TGTGCCAGCAGCTTAAATCGGGGAAGAGGGGACTATGGCTACACCTTC; CDR3 protein: CASSLNRGRGDYGYTF
clone size: NA; V gene: TRBV7-8; J gene: TRBJ2-1; D gene: NA; CDR3 DNA: TGTGCCAGCAGCCTTACGGGCAATGAGCAGTTCTTC; CDR3 protein: CASSLTGNEQFF
clone size: NA; V gene: TRBV2; J gene: TRBJ1-2; D gene: TRBD1; CDR3 DNA: TGTGCCAGCAGTCAAGATCTTTTTCAGGGGGGGCTTGGAGGCTACACCTTC; CDR3 protein: CASSQDLFQGGLGGYTF